Below, 26 T cell receptor beta chains from the same sample are listed, as sequenced in a study of human T cells and chemical hapten exposure. Specified time point: patch test 2, 6 weeks after DPC sensitization. Noted treatment: therapeutic diphenylcyclopropenone sensitization with weekly scalp DPC. TCRdb reprocessed the RACE reads via MiXCR and lists one record per CDR3 protein. The table has about 84,000 distinct CDR3 sequences, about 9.4% seen once. The sample here was whole blood, taken in connection with sensitization to the hapten diphenylcyclopropenone (DPC). Every receptor here comes from a woman between 45 and 60 years old with alopecia areata. Some clones in this sample may be carry-over from other donors' samples.

This clonotype was picked up many times. The chain is built from TRBV12-3 or TRBV12-4 and TRBJ2-7; possibly TRBD2 for D (5 bases). The CDR3 consists of 16 residues. The V and J ends lost 2 bases and 3 bases respectively, with 17 bases between them. CDR3 sequence (DNA): TGTGCCAGCAGTTTATTCGAGGGCGGAGGATACTACGAGCAGTACTTC. Encoded protein: CASSLFEGGGYYEQYF.

Ten or more counts support this clonotype. The chain combines TRBV10-3 with TRBJ2-6; D uncertain. This CDR3 contains 20 residues. Trimming removed 3 bases at V and 0 bases at J, with 21 bases between. Germline V CDR1 and CDR2: ENHRY, SYGVKD. The CDR3 reads CAISDSWMKAEDSGANVLTF. The CDR3 DNA is TGTGCCATCAGTGACTCGTGGATGAAAGCCGAAGACTCTGGGGCCAACGTCCTGACTTTC.

The gene calls are TRBV10-3 and TRBJ1-1; D is unresolved. CDR1 and CDR2 from the germline V gene are ENHRY and SYGVKD. This CDR3 region has 12 residues. V was pared by 8 bases and J by 1 base, with 8 bases between. CDR3 nucleotide sequence: TGTGCCATCCGGGCCGGGAACACTGAAGCTTTCTTT. Translating it yields CAIRAGNTEAFF.

The chain employs TRBV5-1 and TRBJ2-2; 8 bases are shared with TRBD2. This CDR3 is 15 amino acids long. V lost 7 bases, J lost 2 bases, and 7 bases stayed unmatched. Germline CDR1 SGHRS, CDR2 YFSETQ. As DNA, the CDR3 is TGCGCCAGCTGCAGGACTAGCCCAAACACCGGGGAGCTGTTTTTT. Translation gives CASCRTSPNTGELFF.

In this sample, this clonotype turned up many times. The rearrangement links TRBV29-1 to TRBJ2-1, with D perhaps TRBD2 (6 bases). V was shortened by 3 bases and J by 3 bases, with 12 bases between the two germline ends. The CDR3 contains 14 residues. Germline V CDR1 and CDR2: SQVTM, ANQGSEA. In nucleotides, the CDR3 is TGCAGCGTTGAGTCTAGCGAGCTCTACAATGAGCAGTTCTTC. Amino acids: CSVESSELYNEQFF.

The sample holds many counts of this clonotype. The chain joins TRBV18 to TRBJ2-7; the match to TRBD1 covers 8 bases. The V gene's germline CDR1 is KGHSH and CDR2 LQKENI. This CDR3 contains 16 residues. V gave up 2 bases and J gave up 1 base; unmatched junction bases: 7. The CDR3 DNA reads as TGTGCCAGCTCACCAGGTGCAGGGGGCGATTCCTACGAGCAGTACTTC. Translation: CASSPGAGGDSYEQYF.

This clonotype was found many times. This chain links TRBV20-1 with TRBJ2-5; TRBD2 matches at 8 bases. CDR1 is DFQATT, CDR2 SNEGSKA, per germline (reference sequence). Trimming at V came to 2 bases and at J to 5 bases, leaving 7 bases not matched to a gene. CDR3 size: 14 residues. Here the CDR3 reads CSARLPGLVETQYF. Written as DNA, the CDR3 is TGCAGTGCTAGATTACCGGGACTAGTGGAGACCCAGTACTTC.

This clonotype was seen only a few times. The gene calls are TRBV5-1 and TRBJ1-1; D remains ambiguous. V lost 3 bases, J lost 4 bases, and 25 bases lay in between. The CDR3 spans 18 residues. Germline CDR1 SGHRS, CDR2 YFSETQ. The CDR3 DNA reads as TGCGCCAGCAGCTCGGTCCCCCCACAGTGGGGATCGAGCACTGAAGCTTTCTTT. Its translation is CASSSVPPQWGSSTEAFF.

This chain joins TRBV18 and TRBJ2-7; 11 nucleotides match TRBD1. Trimming took 3 bases from V and 7 from J; bases not matched to a gene: 8. The CDR3 totals 15 residues. Germline lookup yields CDR1 KGHSH and CDR2 LQKENI. The CDR3 DNA follows: TGTGCCAGCTCACCCGATGGACAGGGGGCGCGTGAGCAGTACTTC. Its translation: CASSPDGQGAREQYF.

The chain carries TRBV7-2 and TRBJ2-5; D is unclear. Trimming stripped 7 bases from V and 9 bases from J, with 18 bases between. This CDR3 comprises 13 residues. Germline CDR1 reads SGHTA; CDR2 reads FQGNSA. CDR3 loop: CASTKYTRVAQYF. For the CDR3, the DNA is TGTGCCAGCACCAAATATACCCGGGTCGCCCAGTACTTC.

The sample holds many counts of this clonotype. This chain connects TRBV29-1 to TRBJ2-1, with 8 bases fitting TRBD2. V was pared by 4 bases and J by 7 bases, with 9 bases of the junction left unmatched. Looked up from germline, CDR1 is SQVTM and CDR2 is ANQGSEA. The CDR3 has 14 residues. The chain's CDR3 is CSVAEAGGRNEQFF. DNA of the CDR3: TGCAGCGTTGCTGAGGCGGGGGGCCGAAATGAGCAGTTCTTC.

Relative to its sample, this clonotype is large. The CDR3: CASSATPRAEAFF. As DNA, the CDR3 is TGTGCCAGCAGTGCGACACCCAGGGCTGAAGCTTTCTTT. The chain combines TRBV6-4 with TRBJ1-1; D may be TRBD1 (5 bases). Germline V lookup: CDR1 MRHNA, CDR2 SNTAGT. The CDR3 is 13 residues long. Trimming left V 4 bases short and J 6 bases short, with 12 bases between.

This clonotype came up a few times. The chain joins TRBV5-8 to TRBJ2-1; 9 bases match TRBD1. Germline CDR1 reads SGHTS; CDR2 reads YDEGEE. V gave up 4 bases and J gave up 4 bases; unmatched junction bases: 12. This CDR3 is built from 17 residues. The CDR3 is CASSGGKRTGVYNEQFF. The CDR3 DNA reads as TGTGCCAGCAGCGGAGGGAAGAGGACAGGGGTATACAATGAGCAGTTCTTC.

A few counts support this clonotype. This sequence joins TRBV2 and TRBJ2-7; 11 nucleotides agree with TRBD2. The V and J ends lost 8 bases and 6 bases, in that order; junction bases with no gene match: 9. The CDR3 runs 14 residues. CDR1 and CDR2 from the germline V gene are SNHLY and FYNNEI. The CDR3 protein is CASGEGLAGGEQYF. DNA for the CDR3: TGTGCCAGCGGAGAAGGGCTAGCGGGAGGCGAGCAGTACTTC.

J is TRBJ1-1 and V is TRBV7-2; D possibly corresponds to TRBD1 (6 bases). The CDR3 sequence is 14 residues long. CDR1 SGHTA and CDR2 FQGNSA come from the germline V gene. V gave up 3 bases and J gave up 5 bases, with 13 bases separating them. CDR3 sequence reads: CASSFRGARTEAFF. The CDR3 nucleotides are TGTGCCAGCAGCTTTCGGGGGGCGCGGACTGAAGCTTTCTTT.

The genes are TRBV29-1 and TRBJ1-1, with 12 bases identical to TRBD1. Germline CDR1 is SQVTM and CDR2 is ANQGSEA. V was pared by 7 bases and J by 6 bases, with 3 bases of the junction left unmatched. The CDR3 is 12 amino acids. The CDR3: CSEGTGGAEAFF. DNA of the CDR3: TGCAGCGAGGGGACAGGGGGCGCTGAAGCTTTCTTT.

This chain joins TRBV4-1 and TRBJ2-3; 11 positions match TRBD2. The junction had 4 bases not matched to a gene; V was cut back by 0 bases and J by 5 bases. This CDR3 region has 16 residues. The V gene's germline CDR1 is MGHRA and CDR2 YSYEKL. This chain's CDR3 is CASSQELAGGRDTQYF. Here the CDR3 DNA reads TGCGCCAGCAGCCAAGAGTTAGCGGGAGGGAGAGATACGCAGTATTTT.

The chain carries TRBV20-1 and TRBJ2-3; possibly TRBD2 for D (6 bases). Germline loops: CDR1 DFQATT, CDR2 SNEGSKA (reference sequence). V lost 6 bases and J lost 8, with 9 bases in between. CDR3 length equals 10 residues. The CDR3 DNA reads as TGCAGTGCCACGGGGGTTACGCAGTATTTT. Protein product: CSATGVTQYF.

The V and J genes are TRBV21-1 and TRBJ2-5; the table's D call of TRBD2 was not tested on the DNA. TRBV21-1 is a documented pseudogene. CDR3 length equals 17 residues. This CDR3 reads CASSQNYSGRPQETQYF. CDR3 DNA: TGTGCCAGCAGCCAAAACTATAGCGGGAGGCCCCAAGAGACCCAGTACTTC.

This clonotype was counted many times. The chain joins TRBV29-1 to TRBJ2-1; TRBD2 matches 7 bases. CDR1 is SQVTM and CDR2 is ANQGSEA in the germline V gene. The length of the CDR3 is 12 residues. Losses at the gene ends were 2 bases for V and 6 bases for J; bases not matched to a gene: 1. CDR3: CSVELAANEQFF. CDR3 sequence (DNA): TGCAGCGTTGAACTAGCGGCCAATGAGCAGTTCTTC.

This clonotype has just a few counts. The rearrangement uses TRBV28 and TRBJ2-1, with D unclear. Deletions cut 5 bases from V and 7 bases from J, with 12 bases between. The CDR3 consists of 13 residues. Germline loops: CDR1 MDHEN, CDR2 SYDVKM. CDR3 DNA sequence: TGTGCCAGCAGTCCCCCTGGCACAAATGAGCAGTTCTTC. It yields the protein CASSPPGTNEQFF.

This clonotype showed up many times. The chain uses TRBV7-9 and TRBJ2-2; D unclear. This CDR3 is built from 13 residues. Per the germline V gene, CDR1 is SEHNR and CDR2 is FQNEAQ (reference sequence). V was pared by 10 bases and J by 1 base, with 10 bases between. The CDR3 DNA reads TGTGCCACTGGCTCGGTGAACACCGGGGAGCTGTTTTTT. It translates to CATGSVNTGELFF.

This clonotype was seen a handful of times. This chain connects TRBV7-2 to TRBJ1-1; the D is unclear. Germline-derived CDR1 and CDR2 are SGHTA and FQGNSA. The CDR3 has 14 amino acids. Trimming left V 0 bases short and J 8 bases short, with 13 bases between. The CDR3 here is CASSLARVPKEAFF. For the CDR3, the DNA is TGTGCCAGCAGCTTAGCACGGGTCCCCAAAGAAGCTTTCTTT.

V gene TRBV11-2 combines with J gene TRBJ1-2; D possibly corresponds to TRBD1 (5 bases). Germline V gene sequence: CDR1 SGHAT, CDR2 FQNNGV. The CDR3 loop spans 14 amino acids. With 0 bases removed from V and 5 bases from J, the gap between germline ends came to 10 bases. The CDR3 DNA follows: TGTGCCAGCAGCTTAGAGGGGCCAGGGTATGGCTACACCTTC. Residues: CASSLEGPGYGYTF.

Ten or more counts support this clonotype. CDR3 nucleotides: TGCAGCGCCCAGGGACAGGGAGTGGATCAGCCCCAGCATTTT. Translated, it gives CSAQGQGVDQPQHF. The chain uses TRBV29-1 and TRBJ1-5; 9 bases line up with TRBD1. The V gene's germline CDR1 is SQVTM and CDR2 ANQGSEA. J was trimmed by 5 bases and V by 7 bases; bases with no gene match: 9. CDR3 length equals 14 residues.

In its sample, this clonotype was seen many times. The rearrangement links TRBV10-3 to TRBJ2-3; the D gene could be TRBD1 or TRBD2 (5 bases each). Trimming took 0 bases from V and 0 from J, leaving 13 bases between them. Germline assignment: CDR1 ENHRY and CDR2 SYGVKD. CDR3 length: 17 amino acids. CDR3 residues: CAISESGDPTSTDTQYF. The CDR3 bases are TGTGCCATCAGTGAGTCCGGGGACCCGACTAGCACAGATACGCAGTATTTT.